This TCR beta chain originates from a study of shared clonotypes between healthy human individuals. Naive CD8 cells were CD45RO-negative, positively selected for CCR7, excluding terminally differentiated effector memory CD45RA+ cells. This CDR3 contains 16 residues. The V end was cut by 0 bases, the J end by 0 bases, with 12 bases between. Germline assignment: CDR1 SGHRS and CDR2 YFSETQ. A deep-level run was used for the assay. For every subset, genomic DNA was evenly distributed across several immunoSEQ plates. Sequencing was performed with immunoSEQ multiplex PCR; in TCRdb, only in-frame clones are kept and a portion is missing. This sample has 1.5 million to 2.5 million clones, with 85% to 95% found just once.

The source of this sequence is a man younger than 35 in good health. Specimen: naive CD8+ T cells sorted from blood. V is TRBV5-1 and J is TRBJ2-5; D might be TRBD2 (5 bases). As DNA, the CDR3 is TGCGCCAGCAGCTTGGAGAGGGCTGACCACCAAGAGACCCAGTACTTC. Its protein product is CASSLERADHQETQYF.